Below are 15 T cell receptor beta chains sequenced from a single sample in a study of T-cell memory formation after mild COVID-19. TCRdb re-analysed the 5' RACE reads in MiXCR, keeping a single row per CDR3 protein. The sample includes just under 350,000 distinct CDR3 sequences, roughly 13% of them seen just once. What was sequenced was PBMCs or a T cell subset sorted from them (not recorded which). These receptors came from a man aged 18 to 30 who had mild COVID-19 (a few samples of this study predate the infection). Cell type and time point are not known.

This clonotype was found a few times. The genes are TRBV7-2 and TRBJ2-3; TRBD1 is a possible D gene (6 bases). CDR1 SGHTA and CDR2 FQGNSA come from the germline V gene. The V and J ends lost 4 bases and 5 bases respectively, with 16 bases between them. The CDR3 extends over 15 amino acids. The CDR3, as DNA: TGTGCCAGCAGCTCCCAGTGGGGGCAGGGAGATACGCAGTATTTT. It codes for CASSSQWGQGDTQYF.

The chain joins TRBV21-1 to TRBJ2-3; the table's D call, TRBD2, was not checked against the DNA. TRBV21-1 is annotated as a pseudogene. The CDR3 sequence is 17 residues long. CDR3 residues: CASERGGRRFFGDTQYF. The CDR3 DNA follows: TGTGCCAGCGAAAGAGGAGGACGGCGTTTTTTTGGGGATACGCAGTATTTT.

This clonotype occurred a few times. This chain uses TRBV29-1 with TRBJ2-7; TRBD1 aligns across 12 bases. Looked up from germline, CDR1 is SQVTM and CDR2 is ANQGSEA. V was pared by 7 bases and J by 6 bases, with 10 bases of the junction left unmatched. The CDR3 has 14 amino acids. The CDR3, as DNA: TGCAGCGCAAAGGGGACAGGGGGCCTGGGCGAGCAGTACTTC. As protein: CSAKGTGGLGEQYF.

This clonotype was counted at least ten times. The chain's CDR3 is CASSLAPNEKLFF. DNA of the CDR3: TGCGCCAGCAGCTTGGCCCCTAATGAAAAACTGTTTTTT. The V gene is TRBV5-1, the J gene TRBJ1-4; D is ambiguous. Trimming shortened V by 0 bases and J by 3 bases, and 3 bases separated the two germline ends. Germline lookup yields CDR1 SGHRS and CDR2 YFSETQ. The CDR3 consists of 13 residues.

V and J are TRBV7-2 and TRBJ1-5; perhaps TRBD1 as D (5 bases). Trimming cost V 11 bases and J 0 bases, with 14 bases left between them. CDR1 SGHTA and CDR2 FQGNSA come from the germline V gene. CDR3 length equals 14 residues. CDR3 bases: TGTGCCGCAGGTGAGGGGCGTAGCAATCAGCCCCAGCATTTT. Translated, it gives CAAGEGRSNQPQHF.

The rearrangement joins TRBV4-3 to TRBJ1-2; no clear D gene. The CDR3 is 12 residues long. V lost 1 base, J lost 6 bases, and 6 bases lay in between. The germline gives CDR1 LGHNA, CDR2 YSLEER. The CDR3 region has the DNA TGCGCCAGCAGCCAAGCCGGGGATGGCTACACCTTC. Translation: CASSQAGDGYTF.

This clonotype was recorded a few times. The chain employs TRBV4-1 and TRBJ1-6; D perhaps matches TRBD1 (5 bases). The germline CDR1 and CDR2 sequences are MGHRA and YSYEKL. Trimming removed 9 bases at V and 8 bases at J, with 14 bases between. The CDR3 is 13 amino acids. The CDR3 nucleotides are TGCGCCAGTGGGGCGGGGACGGATTCACCCCTCCACTTT. Its translation: CASGAGTDSPLHF.

V gene TRBV5-6 combines with J gene TRBJ1-6; 7 bases line up with TRBD1. Trimming at V came to 5 bases and at J to 3 bases, leaving 8 bases not matched to a gene. Germline V CDR1 and CDR2: SGHDT, YYEEEE. The CDR3 consists of 16 residues. The CDR3 coding sequence is TGTGCCAGCAGAACGAGACAGGGAATCTATAATTCACCCCTCCACTTT. Encoded protein: CASRTRQGIYNSPLHF.

This sequence joins TRBV12-3 or TRBV12-4 and TRBJ1-1; D gene unclear. The CDR3 runs to 13 residues. V was trimmed by 6 bases and J by 0 bases, leaving 8 bases between them. CDR3 amino acids: CASRPPVNTEAFF. The CDR3 nucleotides are TGTGCCAGCAGACCTCCGGTGAACACTGAAGCTTTCTTT.

This clonotype was recorded many times. This rearrangement joins TRBV7-3 to TRBJ2-2; D not resolved. Germline V gene sequence: CDR1 SGHTA, CDR2 FQGTGA. The V end lost 4 bases, the J end lost 3 bases, and 15 bases lay between the germline ends. The CDR3 has 16 residues. The CDR3 reads CASSSTLQLDTGELFF. The CDR3 region has the DNA TGTGCCAGCAGCTCCACCCTCCAATTGGACACCGGGGAGCTGTTTTTT. Complete variable domain (other parts from reference TRBV7-3 and TRBJ2-2): GAGVSQTPSNKVTEKGKYVELRCDPISGHTALYWYRQSLGQGPEFLIYFQGTGAADDSGLPNDRFFAVRPEGSVSTLKIQRTERGDSAVYLCASSSTLQLDTGELFFGEGSRLTVL.

The genes are TRBV29-1 and TRBJ2-3, with 13 positions matching TRBD2. V gave up 8 bases and J gave up 1 base; unmatched junction bases: 6. This CDR3 comprises 15 residues. Germline-derived CDR1 and CDR2 are SQVTM and ANQGSEA. The DNA of the CDR3 is TGCAGCTCTGCCGGGACTAGCGGGGGCACAGATACGCAGTATTTT. Translating it yields CSSAGTSGGTDTQYF.

The rearrangement uses TRBV10-3 and TRBJ2-5; D is ambiguous. CDR1 and CDR2 from the germline V gene are ENHRY and SYGVKD. The germline V and J ends were trimmed by 0 bases and 3 bases, with 5 bases remaining between them. The CDR3 is made up of 13 amino acids. CDR3: CAISESREETQYF. As DNA, the CDR3 is TGTGCCATCAGTGAGTCCCGGGAAGAGACCCAGTACTTC.

This clonotype has only a few counts. This chain uses TRBV28 with TRBJ2-3; D possibly matches TRBD1 or TRBD2 (5 bases each). This CDR3 region has 12 residues. V was clipped by 0 bases and J by 10 bases, with 8 bases between them. Per germline, CDR1 MDHEN and CDR2 SYDVKM. The chain's CDR3 is CASSLWGRAQYF. The CDR3 region has the DNA TGTGCCAGCAGTTTATGGGGGCGGGCGCAGTATTTT. Full variable domain (outside the CDR3, taken from reference TRBV28 and TRBJ2-3): DVKVTQSSRYLVKRTGEKVFLECVQDMDHENMFWYRQDPGLGLRLIYFSYDVKMKEKGDIPEGYSVSREKKERFSLILESASTNQTSMYLCASSLWGRAQYFGPGTRLTVL.

This clonotype appeared a few times. The chain recombines TRBV5-1 with TRBJ1-2; 7 positions match TRBD1. V shed 3 bases and J 3 bases; nucleotides not matched to a gene: 5. This CDR3 is 14 amino acids long. The germline V gene has CDR1 SGHRS and CDR2 YFSETQ. CDR3 sequence: CASSSGTAHYGYTF. CDR3 bases: TGCGCCAGCAGCTCCGGGACAGCCCACTATGGCTACACCTTC. The full variable domain, with the rest looked up from reference TRBV5-1 and TRBJ1-2, is KAGVTQTPRYLIKTRGQQVTLSCSPISGHRSVSWYQQTPGQGLQFLFEYFSETQRNKGNFPGRFSGRQFSNSRSEMNVSTLELGDSALYLCASSSGTAHYGYTFGSGTRLTVV.

The chain carries TRBV20-1 and TRBJ1-5; D call uncertain. Trimming shortened V by 3 bases and J by 1 base, and 16 bases separated the two germline ends. Germline CDR1 and CDR2: DFQATT and SNEGSKA (reference sequence). The CDR3 has 16 amino acids. In DNA, the CDR3 is TGCAGTGCTAGGAGCCCCCTAGTCGTCAGCAATCAGCCCCAGCATTTT. Translation gives CSARSPLVVSNQPQHF.